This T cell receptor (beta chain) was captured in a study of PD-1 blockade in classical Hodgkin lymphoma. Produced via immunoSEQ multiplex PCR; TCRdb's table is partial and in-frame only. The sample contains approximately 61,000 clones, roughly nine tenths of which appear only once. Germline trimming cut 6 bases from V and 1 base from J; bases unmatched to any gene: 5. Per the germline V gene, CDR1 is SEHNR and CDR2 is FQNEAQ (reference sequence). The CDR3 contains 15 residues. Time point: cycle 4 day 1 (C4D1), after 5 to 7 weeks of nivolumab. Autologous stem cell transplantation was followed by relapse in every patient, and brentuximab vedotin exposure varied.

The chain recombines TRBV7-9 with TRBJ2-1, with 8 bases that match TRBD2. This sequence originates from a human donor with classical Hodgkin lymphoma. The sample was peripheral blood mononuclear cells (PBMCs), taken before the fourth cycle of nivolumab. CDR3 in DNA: TGTGCCAGCAGTCAACGGGGGGGATCCTACAATGAGCAGTTCTTC. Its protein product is CASSQRGGSYNEQFF.